This T cell receptor (beta chain) was sequenced during a study of T cells after yellow fever vaccination. Turning to the study itself: Fractions with few cells were prepared using SMART-Seq v4 Ultra Low Input.

Notes on the study in general: Subsequent to the booster, the majority of primary-vaccination clones reappeared (approximately 95% CD4, around 85% CD8).

They built TCR cDNA with 5'RACE template switching, a step that put in a universal primer site and UMIs. TCRdb fed the 5' RACE reads into MiXCR, producing one record per CDR3 protein. The sample shows approximately 450,000 distinct CDR3 sequences, 18% of them seen only once. The CDR3 length is 13 residues. Trimming stripped 3 bases from V and 10 bases from J, with 15 bases between. CDR1 SNHLY and CDR2 FYNNEI come from the germline V gene. To note about this clonotype: Its antigen is still unknown.

The sequence derives from a man aged 18 to 29 who received the YFV17D yellow fever vaccine. This sequence joins TRBV2 and TRBJ1-1, with no clear D. The material was PBMCs, obtained before the yellow fever booster vaccination. The chain's CDR3 is CASSESSSKGAFF. CDR3 in DNA: TGTGCCAGCAGTGAGAGTAGTTCGAAGGGAGCTTTCTTT. Looking up the rest from reference TRBV2 and TRBJ1-1 gives the full variable domain: EPEVTQTPSHQVTQMGQEVILRCVPISNHLYFYWYRQILGQKVEFLVSFYNNEISEKSEIFDDQFSVERPDGSNFTLKIRSTKLEDSAMYFCASSESSSKGAFFGQGTRLTVV.